This TCR beta chain comes out of a study of T cells in women clearing cervical HPV infection. Across the study: No precancer developed; the control's incident HPV16 infection cleared within 12 months.

Concerning this clone: The CDR3 extends 3 residues past the end of the read, so its final part is completed from the germline J gene.

Trimming removed 6 bases at V and 1 base at J, with 13 bases between. This CDR3 is built from 14 residues. From germline, CDR1 is SNHLY and CDR2 FYNNEI. Some clones are missing from TCRdb's copy, which holds only in-frame ones; the method was immunoSEQ multiplex PCR. This sample contains some 40,000 clones. The sequence was obtained from a woman aged 18 to 69 with a cervical HPV16 infection that either progressed to CIN3+ or cleared (not recorded which). The specimen sequenced was blood buffy coat. This chain uses TRBV2 with TRBJ2-7; D is undetermined. CDR3 bases read: TGTGCCAGCAGCCCCGGCAGGCTTTCCTACGAG. Its translation: CASSPGRLSYE. The whole CDR3 sequence reads CASSPGRLSYEQYF. The whole variable domain, remainder taken from reference TRBV2 and TRBJ2-7, is EPEVTQTPSHQVTQMGQEVILRCVPISNHLYFYWYRQILGQKVEFLVSFYNNEISEKSEIFDDQFSVERPDGSNFTLKIRSTKLEDSAMYFCASSPGRLSYEQYFGPGTRLTVT.